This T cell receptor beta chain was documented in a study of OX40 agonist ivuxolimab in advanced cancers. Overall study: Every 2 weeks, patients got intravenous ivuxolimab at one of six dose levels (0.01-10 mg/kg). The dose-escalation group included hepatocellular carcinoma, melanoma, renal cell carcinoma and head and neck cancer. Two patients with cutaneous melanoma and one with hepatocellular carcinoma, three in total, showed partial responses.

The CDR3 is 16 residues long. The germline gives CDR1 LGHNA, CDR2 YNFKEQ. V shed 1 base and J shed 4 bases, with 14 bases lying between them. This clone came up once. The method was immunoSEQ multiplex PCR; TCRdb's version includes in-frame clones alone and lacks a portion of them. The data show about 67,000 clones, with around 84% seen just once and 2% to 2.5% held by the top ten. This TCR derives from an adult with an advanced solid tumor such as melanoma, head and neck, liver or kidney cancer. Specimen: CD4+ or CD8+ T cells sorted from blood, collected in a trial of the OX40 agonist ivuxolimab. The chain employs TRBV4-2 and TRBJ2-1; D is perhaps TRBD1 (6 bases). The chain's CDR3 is CASSQAVTGSYNEQFF. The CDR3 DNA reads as TGTGCCAGCAGCCAAGCGGTTACAGGGTCATACAATGAGCAGTTCTTC.